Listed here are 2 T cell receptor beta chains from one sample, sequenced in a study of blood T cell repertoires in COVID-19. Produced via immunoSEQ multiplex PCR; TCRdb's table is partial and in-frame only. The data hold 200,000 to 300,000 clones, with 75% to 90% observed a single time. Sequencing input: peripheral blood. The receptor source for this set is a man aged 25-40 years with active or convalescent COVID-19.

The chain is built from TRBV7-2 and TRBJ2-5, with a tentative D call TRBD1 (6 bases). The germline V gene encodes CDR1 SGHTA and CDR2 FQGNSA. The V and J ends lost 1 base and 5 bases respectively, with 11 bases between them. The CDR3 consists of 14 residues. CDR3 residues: CASSLGQARETQYF. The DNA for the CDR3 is TGTGCCAGCAGCTTAGGACAGGCGAGGGAGACCCAGTACTTC.

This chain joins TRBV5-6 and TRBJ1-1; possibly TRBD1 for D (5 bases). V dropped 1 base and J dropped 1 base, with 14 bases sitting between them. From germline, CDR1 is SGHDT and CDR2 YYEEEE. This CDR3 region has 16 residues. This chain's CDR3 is CASSLFGAPRNTEAFF. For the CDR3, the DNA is TGTGCCAGCAGCTTGTTTGGGGCCCCCCGGAACACTGAAGCTTTCTTT.